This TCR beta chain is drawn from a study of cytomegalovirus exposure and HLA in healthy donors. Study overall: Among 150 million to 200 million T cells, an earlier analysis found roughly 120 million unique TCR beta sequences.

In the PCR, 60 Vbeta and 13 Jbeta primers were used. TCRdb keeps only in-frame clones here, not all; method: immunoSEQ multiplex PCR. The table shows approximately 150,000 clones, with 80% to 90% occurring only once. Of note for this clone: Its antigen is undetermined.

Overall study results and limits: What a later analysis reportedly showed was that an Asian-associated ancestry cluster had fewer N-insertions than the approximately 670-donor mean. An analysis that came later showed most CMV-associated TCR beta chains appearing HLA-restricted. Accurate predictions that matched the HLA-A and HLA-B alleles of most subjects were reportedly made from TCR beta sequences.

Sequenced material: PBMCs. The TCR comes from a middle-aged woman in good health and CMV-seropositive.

CDR3: CASSVAPRGQETQYF. In nucleotides, the CDR3 is TGTGCCAGCAGCGTAGCACCGCGCGGCCAAGAGACCCAGTACTTC. This sequence joins TRBV9 and TRBJ2-5; D not certain. Trimming took off 0 bases at V and 1 base at J, with 10 bases between the two ends. CDR1 SGDLS and CDR2 YYNGEE come from the germline V gene. This CDR3 region has 15 residues.